The next 14 T cell receptor beta chains were all read from a single sample in a study of radiotherapy plus CTLA-4 blockade in lung cancer. The table came from immunoSEQ multiplex PCR; TCRdb's copy has only in-frame clones and leaves some out. The sample carries over 100,000 clones, about 87% recorded once. The sample here was peripheral blood, taken from a patient treated with radiotherapy plus ipilimumab. Receptors were obtained from a human donor with non-small cell lung cancer that progressed on radiotherapy plus ipilimumab.

Concerning this clone itself: The junction differs from germline at one of its ends, possibly a read error. This sample also contains other DNA sequences that code for the same CDR3. The rearrangement joins TRBV5-1 to TRBJ1-4, with D tentatively TRBD1 (6 bases). The CDR3 spans 14 residues. The germline V gene encodes CDR1 SGHRS and CDR2 YFSETQ. The chain's CDR3 is CASSLEGGDEKLFF. CDR3 coding DNA: TGCGCCAGCAGCTTGGAAGGGGGGGATGAAAAACTGTTTTTC.

This rearrangement joins TRBV27 to TRBJ1-5; 7 bases are shared with TRBD1. Germline-derived CDR1 and CDR2 are MNHEY and SMNVEV (reference sequence). V was clipped by 2 bases and J by 3 bases; unmatched bases: 4. CDR3 size: 15 residues. Here the CDR3 DNA reads TGTGCCAGCAGTTTAAGGGGGCATCCCAATCAGCCCCAGCATTTT. It specifies CASSLRGHPNQPQHF.

This clone was counted once. The J gene is TRBJ2-1, the V gene TRBV25-1; 10 positions agree with TRBD1. Germline V gene sequence: CDR1 MGHDK, CDR2 SYGVNS. This CDR3 region has 15 residues. The ends lost 5 bases at V and 2 bases at J; junction bases unmatched: 3. This chain's CDR3 is CASSLGTGAYNEQFF. CDR3 coding DNA: TGTGCCAGCAGTCTGGGGACAGGGGCCTACAATGAGCAGTTCTTC.

The rearrangement joins TRBV6-5 to TRBJ1-1; D is perhaps TRBD1 (6 bases). Germline CDR1 is MNHEY and CDR2 is SVGAGI. V lost 2 bases and J 1 base, leaving 11 bases between the germline ends. The CDR3 runs 15 residues. In nucleotides, the CDR3 is TGTGCCAGCAGTTACGGGGGGCAAGGGAACACTGAAGCTTTCTTT. Protein: CASSYGGQGNTEAFF.

The chain carries TRBV5-1 and TRBJ1-4; no reliable D call. Germline-derived CDR1 and CDR2 are SGHRS and YFSETQ. The CDR3 has 13 residues. The V gene lost 1 base and the J gene lost 5 bases, with 6 bases spanning the gap. The CDR3 here is CASSLRRNEKLFF. The CDR3 nucleotides read TGCGCCAGCAGCTTGAGACGGAATGAAAAACTGTTTTTT.

The chain has TRBV5-6 and TRBJ2-5, with a tentative D call TRBD1 (6 bases). The CDR3 consists of 13 residues. Between the trimmed V and J ends, which lost 4 bases and 4 bases, there was a span of 11 bases. The germline CDR1 and CDR2 sequences are SGHDT and YYEEEE. The CDR3 DNA follows: TGTGCCAGCAGCCCCACAGGGATAGAGACCCAGTACTTC. Amino acid sequence: CASSPTGIETQYF.

The chain recombines TRBV29-1 with TRBJ1-1, with D maybe TRBD1 (5 bases). V was cut by 4 bases and J by 5 bases, with 20 bases left in between. The CDR3 totals 15 residues. Germline CDR1 is SQVTM and CDR2 is ANQGSEA. This CDR3 is CSVAVRAGGGTEAFF. The CDR3 coding sequence is TGCAGCGTTGCAGTTAGAGCGGGCGGGGGGACTGAAGCTTTCTTT.

The genes are TRBV11-3 and TRBJ1-5; D unresolved. Germline values: CDR1 SGHNT, CDR2 YENEEA. The CDR3 extends over 17 amino acids. Trimming shortened V by 0 bases and J by 9 bases, and 21 bases separated the two germline ends. This CDR3 reads CASSLDRIGPLMRPQHF. CDR3 DNA: TGTGCCAGCAGCTTAGATCGGATCGGACCTTTAATGCGGCCCCAGCATTTT.

The V gene is TRBV10-3, the J gene TRBJ1-2; 7 bases agree with TRBD1. The CDR3 runs 13 residues. The germline V gene encodes CDR1 ENHRY and CDR2 SYGVKD. The V and J ends lost 4 bases and 4 bases, in that order; junction bases with no gene match: 3. The DNA for the CDR3 is TGTGCCATCAGTGGGGACAGAGTCTATGGCTACACCTTC. Its protein product is CAISGDRVYGYTF.

A single count supports this clone. The chain carries TRBV19 and TRBJ2-2, with D possibly being TRBD2 (5 bases). The CDR3 runs to 17 residues. V gave up 5 bases and J gave up 4 bases, with 20 bases separating them. CDR1 is LNHDA and CDR2 is SQIVND in the germline V gene (reference sequence). The CDR3 loop reads CASSGAHEGRVTGELFF. CDR3 DNA sequence: TGTGCCAGTAGTGGCGCCCACGAGGGCCGTGTCACCGGGGAGCTGTTTTTT.

The gene calls are TRBV7-3 and TRBJ2-2, with 13 bases fitting TRBD2. J was trimmed by 6 bases and V by 5 bases; bases with no gene match: 3. The CDR3 spans 15 residues. The V gene's germline CDR1 is SGHTA and CDR2 FQGTGA. CDR3 sequence reads: CASSAGLAGPGELFF. As DNA, the CDR3 is TGTGCCAGCAGCGCGGGACTAGCGGGACCCGGGGAGCTGTTTTTT.

The V gene is TRBV27, the J gene TRBJ2-2, with 8 bases that match TRBD2. V lost 2 bases, J lost 4 bases, and 3 bases stayed unmatched. The V gene's germline CDR1 is MNHEY and CDR2 SMNVEV (reference sequence). The CDR3 runs 15 residues. The CDR3 here is CASSLTLAGTGELFF. DNA of the CDR3: TGTGCCAGCAGTTTAACTCTAGCGGGCACCGGGGAGCTGTTTTTT.

The chain has TRBV7-9 and TRBJ1-1, with D unclear. The V and J ends lost 5 bases and 0 bases respectively, with 13 bases between them. The CDR3 loop spans 15 amino acids. Germline V gives CDR1 SEHNR, CDR2 FQNEAQ (reference sequence). The CDR3 region is CASSTRGGLNTEAFF. The DNA for the CDR3 is TGTGCCAGCAGCACCCGGGGAGGCCTGAACACTGAAGCTTTCTTT.

The CDR3 here is CASSRAGNTEAFF. CDR3 in DNA: TGTGCCAGCTCGCGGGCGGGGAACACTGAAGCTTTCTTT. V and J are TRBV18 and TRBJ1-1; D ambiguous. This CDR3 has 13 residues. V dropped 6 bases and J dropped 1 base, with 9 bases sitting between them. Germline V gene sequence: CDR1 KGHSH, CDR2 LQKENI. The full variable domain, in which reference TRBV18 and TRBJ1-1 provide the parts outside the CDR3, is NAGVMQNPRHLVRRRGQEARLRCSPMKGHSHVYWYRQLPEEGLKFMVYLQKENIIDESGMPKERFSAEFPKEGPSILRIQQVVRGDSAAYFCASSRAGNTEAFFGQGTRLTVV.